Below, 10 T cell receptor beta chains from the same sample are listed, as sequenced in a study of CD4 T cells in relation to SARS-CoV-2 and coronaviruses. These TCRs are of unknown antigen specificity. Unexposed donor CD4+ T cells date from about 2011-2018, before the COVID-19 pandemic. The cells were cultured for about 10 days before CD4+ T cells were isolated. Sequencing was performed with immunoSEQ multiplex PCR; in TCRdb, only in-frame clones are kept and a portion is missing. The sample holds 24,000 or so clones, about four fifths seen once. Sequencing was performed on CD4+ T cells from PBMCs, cultured in vitro. These TCRs come from a human donor in good health.

The J gene is TRBJ2-7, the V gene TRBV18; no clear D gene. Germline V gives CDR1 KGHSH, CDR2 LQKENI. The germline V and J ends were trimmed by 0 bases and 7 bases, with 10 bases remaining between them. The CDR3 totals 13 residues. The CDR3 DNA reads TGTGCCAGCTCACCACCGACCGGTACGGAGCAGTACTTC. The encoded protein is CASSPPTGTEQYF.

The V and J genes are TRBV9 and TRBJ1-6, with 8 bases fitting TRBD1. Germline CDR1 and CDR2: SGDLS and YYNGEE. Germline trimming cut 3 bases from V and 13 bases from J; bases unmatched to any gene: 9. CDR3 length: 14 amino acids. The CDR3: CASSAGTGDYPLHF. CDR3 in DNA: TGTGCCAGCAGCGCCGGGACAGGCGATTATCCCCTCCACTTT.

The chain recombines TRBV6-6 with TRBJ2-7, with 7 nucleotides matching TRBD2. V shed 5 bases, J shed 3 bases, and the junction held 16 bases outside the gene matches. Looked up from germline, CDR1 is MNHNY and CDR2 is SVGAGI (reference sequence). The CDR3 length is 17 residues. CDR3 in amino acids: CASSQREGPFPLYEQYF. Here the CDR3 DNA reads TGTGCCAGCAGTCAAAGGGAGGGACCCTTCCCTCTCTACGAGCAGTACTTC.

This chain links TRBV28 with TRBJ2-7; 9 bases line up with TRBD2. The CDR3 has 13 residues. V shed 6 bases and J 1 base; nucleotides not matched to a gene: 1. CDR1 MDHEN and CDR2 SYDVKM come from the germline V gene. The CDR3 DNA reads as TGTGCCAGCAGGACTAGCGGTTCCTACGAGCAGTACTTC. It codes for CASRTSGSYEQYF.

The chain is built from TRBV18 and TRBJ1-5; D is possibly TRBD1 (5 bases). The V gene lost 4 bases and the J gene lost 5 bases, with 9 bases spanning the gap. The length of the CDR3 is 13 residues. Germline CDR1 KGHSH, CDR2 LQKENI. The CDR3 nucleotides read TGTGCCAGCTCACAGGGACGGGATCAGCCCCAGCATTTT. Residues: CASSQGRDQPQHF.

This clone was seen only a few times. This CDR3 is CASSRGTGEMEQYF. CDR3 in DNA: TGTGCCAGCAGCCGCGGGACAGGGGAGATGGAGCAGTACTTC. This chain uses TRBV4-2 with TRBJ2-7; 10 nucleotides agree with TRBD1. J gave up 7 bases and V 4 bases, and 7 bases lay outside the gene matches. The CDR3 has 14 residues. The germline V gene encodes CDR1 LGHNA and CDR2 YNFKEQ.

V usage is TRBV28 and J usage is TRBJ2-2; D gene unclear. With 5 bases removed from V and 7 bases from J, the gap between germline ends came to 14 bases. The CDR3 consists of 14 residues. Per the germline V gene, CDR1 is MDHEN and CDR2 is SYDVKM. The CDR3 nucleotides are TGTGCCAGCAGTGTGACACCGGAACACGGGGAGCTGTTTTTT. Translation: CASSVTPEHGELFF.

This clone showed up just a few times. The chain couples TRBV2 to TRBJ2-7, with TRBD2 matching over 11 bases. With V trimmed by 6 bases and J by 3 bases, 10 bases remained unmatched. The CDR3 loop spans 16 amino acids. CDR1 is SNHLY, CDR2 FYNNEI, per germline. CDR3 sequence: CASSGLAGGPRYEQYF. Written as DNA, the CDR3 is TGTGCCAGCAGCGGTTTAGCGGGAGGGCCTCGCTACGAGCAGTACTTC.

The CDR3 loop reads CASSYTGELFF. The DNA of the CDR3 is TGTGCCAGCAGCTACACCGGGGAGCTGTTTTTT. V usage is TRBV5-5 and J usage is TRBJ2-2; D is uncertain. Trimming stripped 3 bases from V and 3 bases from J, with 0 bases between. The CDR3 length is 11 residues. Per the germline V gene, CDR1 is SGHKS and CDR2 is YYEKEE (reference sequence).

This clone was seen just once. The chain combines TRBV20-1 with TRBJ2-1; tentative D call: TRBD2 (5 bases). The CDR3 contains 10 residues. Germline values: CDR1 DFQATT, CDR2 SNEGSKA (reference sequence). The CDR3 is CTAGSNEQFF. The CDR3 DNA is TGCACCGCGGGTAGTAATGAGCAGTTCTTC.